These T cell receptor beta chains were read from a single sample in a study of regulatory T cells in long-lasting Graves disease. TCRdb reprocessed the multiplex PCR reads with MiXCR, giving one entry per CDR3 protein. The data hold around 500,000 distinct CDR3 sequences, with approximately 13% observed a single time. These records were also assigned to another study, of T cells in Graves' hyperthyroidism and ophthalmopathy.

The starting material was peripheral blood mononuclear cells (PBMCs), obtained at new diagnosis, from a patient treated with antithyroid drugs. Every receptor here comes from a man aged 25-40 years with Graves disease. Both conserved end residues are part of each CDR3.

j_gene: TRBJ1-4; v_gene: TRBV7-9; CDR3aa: CASTRGGQGSEKLFF
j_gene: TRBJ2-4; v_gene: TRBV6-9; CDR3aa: CASSSPGGGKNIQYF
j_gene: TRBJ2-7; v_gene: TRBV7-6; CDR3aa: CASSLATSGEQYF
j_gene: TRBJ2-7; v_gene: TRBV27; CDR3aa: CASSWTGNEQYF
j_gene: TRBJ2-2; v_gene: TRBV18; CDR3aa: CASSGPRGIIGGELFF
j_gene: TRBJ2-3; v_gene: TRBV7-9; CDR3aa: CASSLAFNSLSTDTQYF
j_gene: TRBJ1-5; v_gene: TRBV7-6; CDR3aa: CASSTDREGQPQHF
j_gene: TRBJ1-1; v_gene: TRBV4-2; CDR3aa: CASSLRGDGMNTEAFF
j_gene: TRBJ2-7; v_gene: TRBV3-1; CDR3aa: CASSQDLNGAGAYEQYF
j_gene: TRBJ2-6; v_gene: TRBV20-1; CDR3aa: CSSPREGGANVLTF
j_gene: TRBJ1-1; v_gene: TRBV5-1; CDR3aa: CASSLMGNTEAFF
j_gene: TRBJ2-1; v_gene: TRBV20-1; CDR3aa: CSARVWDRAHNEQFF
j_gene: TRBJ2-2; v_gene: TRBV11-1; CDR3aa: CASSLAGGFDTGELFF
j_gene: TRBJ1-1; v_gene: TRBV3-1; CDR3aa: CASSHGGHTEAFF
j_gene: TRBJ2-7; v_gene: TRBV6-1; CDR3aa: CASSEAETGPYEQYF
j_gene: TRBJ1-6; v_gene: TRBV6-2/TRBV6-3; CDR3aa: CASSSQSGGGSPLHF
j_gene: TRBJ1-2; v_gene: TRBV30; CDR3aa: CAWNFRGLGNGYTF
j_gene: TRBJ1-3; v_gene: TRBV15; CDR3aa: CATSRDDAPGNTIYF
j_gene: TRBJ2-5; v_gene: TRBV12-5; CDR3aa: CASGLDLQETQYF
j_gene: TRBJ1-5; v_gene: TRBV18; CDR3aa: CASSLSTGSNQPQHF
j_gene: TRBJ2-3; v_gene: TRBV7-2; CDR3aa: CASSLKAGGVDTQYF
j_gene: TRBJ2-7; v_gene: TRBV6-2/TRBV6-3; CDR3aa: CASSYSSGLADYEQYF
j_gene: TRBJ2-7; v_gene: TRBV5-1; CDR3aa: CASSSGPSISYEQYF
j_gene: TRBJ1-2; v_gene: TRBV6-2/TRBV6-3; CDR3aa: CASRSGQGISTF
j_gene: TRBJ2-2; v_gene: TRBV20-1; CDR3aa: CSASLAQNTGELFF
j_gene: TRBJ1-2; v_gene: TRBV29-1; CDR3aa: CSVWEAVNRNYGYTF
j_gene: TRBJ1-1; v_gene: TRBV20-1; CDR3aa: CSARVRAGGNTEAFF